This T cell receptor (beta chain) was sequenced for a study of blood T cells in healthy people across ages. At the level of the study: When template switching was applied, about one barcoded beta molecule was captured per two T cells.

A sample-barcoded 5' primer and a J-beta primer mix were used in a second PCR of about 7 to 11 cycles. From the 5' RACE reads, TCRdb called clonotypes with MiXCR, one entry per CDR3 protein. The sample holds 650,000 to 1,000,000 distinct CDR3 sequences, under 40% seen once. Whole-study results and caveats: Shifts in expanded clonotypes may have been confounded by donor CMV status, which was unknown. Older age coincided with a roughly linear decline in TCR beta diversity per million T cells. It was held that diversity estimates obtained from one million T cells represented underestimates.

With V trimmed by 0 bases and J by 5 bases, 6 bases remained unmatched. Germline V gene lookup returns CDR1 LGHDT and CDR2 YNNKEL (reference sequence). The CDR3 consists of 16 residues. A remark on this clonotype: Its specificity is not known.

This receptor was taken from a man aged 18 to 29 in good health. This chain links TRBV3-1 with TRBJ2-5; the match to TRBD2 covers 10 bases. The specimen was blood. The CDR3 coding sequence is TGTGCCAGCAGCCAAGACGGACTAGCGGAACCGGAGACCCAGTACTTC. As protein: CASSQDGLAEPETQYF.